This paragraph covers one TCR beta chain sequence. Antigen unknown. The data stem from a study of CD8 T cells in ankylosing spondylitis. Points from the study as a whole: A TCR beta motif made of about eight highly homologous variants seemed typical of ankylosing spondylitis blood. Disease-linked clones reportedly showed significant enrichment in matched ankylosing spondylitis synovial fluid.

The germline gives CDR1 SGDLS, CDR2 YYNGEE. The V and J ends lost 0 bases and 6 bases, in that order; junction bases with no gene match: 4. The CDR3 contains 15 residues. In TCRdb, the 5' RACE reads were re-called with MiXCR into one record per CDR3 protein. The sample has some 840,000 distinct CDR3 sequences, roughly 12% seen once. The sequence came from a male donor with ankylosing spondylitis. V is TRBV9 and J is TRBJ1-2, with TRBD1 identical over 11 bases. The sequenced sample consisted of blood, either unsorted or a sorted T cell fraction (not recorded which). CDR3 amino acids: CASSVEDRGLHGYTF. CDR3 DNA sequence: TGTGCCAGCAGCGTAGAGGACAGGGGGCTGCATGGCTACACCTTC.